These T cell receptor beta chains were read from a single sample in a study of cytomegalovirus exposure and HLA in healthy donors. Sequenced by immunoSEQ multiplex PCR; TCRdb stores in-frame clones only, minus some. The sample contains 60,000 to 75,000 clones, 55% to 80% of which appear only once. The sample comprised PBMCs. These receptors were obtained from a woman aged 50 to 60 in good health and CMV-seronegative. Both conserved end residues are part of each CDR3. D genes are given only for firm matches. Only part of the rows carry a size: once, few, many, or a class if the clone is expanded.

d_call,clone_size,v_call,j_call,cdr3_nt,cdr3_aa
TRBD2,few,TRBV7-9,TRBJ2-1,TGTTCCAGCAGCTTAGAATTTAGCGGGAGCGGCAATGAGCAGTTCTTC,CSSSLEFSGSGNEQFF
TRBD1,-,TRBV5-4,TRBJ1-2,TGTGCCAGCAGCCCGGGACAGGGTCAAGGCTACACCTTC,CASSPGQGQGYTF
TRBD2,few,TRBV6-1,TRBJ2-5,TGTGCCAGCAGTGTTATAGCGGGAGGGCCACAAGAGACCCAGTACTTC,CASSVIAGGPQETQYF
-,few,TRBV28,TRBJ1-1,TGTGCCAGCAGTTTCCCCGGACAAAACACTGAAGCTTTCTTT,CASSFPGQNTEAFF
-,-,TRBV9,TRBJ2-7,TGTGCCAGCAGCGTAATCGGCAGGGGAATCCACGAGCAGTACTTC,CASSVIGRGIHEQYF
TRBD1,-,TRBV6-5,TRBJ2-7,TGTGCCAGCAGGAAGTGGGACAGGGCCTACGAGCAGTACTTC,CASRKWDRAYEQYF
-,-,TRBV29-1,TRBJ2-3,TGCAGCGTTGTTGGCGGGACAGCCCTTTCAGATACGCAGTATTTT,CSVVGGTALSDTQYF
TRBD2,few,TRBV9,TRBJ2-7,TGTGCCAGCAGCGTGCGGGAGGGTGGGGTCGAGTACGAGCAGTACTTC,CASSVREGGVEYEQYF
-,-,TRBV7-2,TRBJ2-7,TGTGCCAGCAGCTATCACGGGACAAACTCCTACGAGCAGTACTTC,CASSYHGTNSYEQYF
TRBD2,few,TRBV19,TRBJ2-1,TGTGCCAGTTCTCCTCTAGCGGGGTGGGACAATGAGCAGTTCTTC,CASSPLAGWDNEQFF
TRBD1,few,TRBV7-3,TRBJ2-6,TGTGCCAGCAGCCGGACAGGGTCTGGGGCCAACGTCCTGACTTTC,CASSRTGSGANVLTF
TRBD2,-,TRBV7-2,TRBJ2-5,TGTGCCAGCAGCCTATCACTAGCGGGAGGGCTAGAGACCCAGTACTTC,CASSLSLAGGLETQYF
-,-,TRBV7-9,TRBJ2-5,TGTGCCAGCAGCTACGTCGGCGGAGAGACCCAGTACTTC,CASSYVGGETQYF
TRBD1,-,TRBV18,TRBJ1-1,TGTGCCAGCTCCCCACAGGGGGACACTGAAGCTTTCTTT,CASSPQGDTEAFF
TRBD2,few,TRBV29-1,TRBJ2-1,TGCAGCGTGCTCGGGACTAGCGGGAGGATTGAGCAGTTCTTC,CSVLGTSGRIEQFF
TRBD2,-,TRBV5-4,TRBJ2-5,TGTGCCAGCAGCCCCGAGGGGGGTAGCGGGAGGGGGCAAGAGACCCAGTACTTC,CASSPEGGSGRGQETQYF
-,-,TRBV28,TRBJ2-7,TGTGCCAGCAGTTTGGTCGGAGACTCCTACGAGCAGTACTTC,CASSLVGDSYEQYF
-,-,TRBV19,TRBJ1-4,TGTGCCAGTACCAGAGGAGACAGTGGTGCAACTAATGAAAAACTGTTTTTT,CASTRGDSGATNEKLFF
-,-,TRBV30,TRBJ2-1,TGTGCCTGGAGTGAGGCGGCCGGATTGTACAATGAGCAGTTCTTC,CAWSEAAGLYNEQFF
TRBD2,-,TRBV18,TRBJ2-1,TGTGCCAGCTCACTCAGTCGCGGGAGCTCCTACAATGAGCAGTTCTTC,CASSLSRGSSYNEQFF
-,-,TRBV6-5,TRBJ1-6,TGTGCCAGCAGTTACTCATCCTCGACTAGTTCACCCCTCCACTTT,CASSYSSSTSSPLHF
-,-,TRBV5-4,TRBJ1-4,TGTGCCAGCAGCTTGGGCGGAAAAGCAACTAATGAAAAACTGTTTTTT,CASSLGGKATNEKLFF
-,-,TRBV29-1,TRBJ1-4,TGCAGCGCTACCGCGACAGCAACTAATGAAAAACTGTTTTTT,CSATATATNEKLFF
-,-,TRBV28,TRBJ2-6,TGTGCCAGCCTAAATCCTGGGGCCAACGTCCTGACTTTC,CASLNPGANVLTF
TRBD1,-,TRBV10-2,TRBJ1-2,TGCGCCAGCAGTGGGGGTGGGACAGGGTCTTATGGCTACACCTTC,CASSGGGTGSYGYTF
TRBD1,-,TRBV14,TRBJ2-7,TGTGCCAGCAGCATCCGGACAGGACTCTACGAGCAGTACTTC,CASSIRTGLYEQYF
-,few,TRBV6-5,TRBJ1-1,TGTGCCAGCAGTTACACATTCGACACTGAAGCTTTCTTT,CASSYTFDTEAFF
TRBD2,few,TRBV29-1,TRBJ2-3,TGCAGCGCCAACGGACTAGCGGGGGCTAGCACAGATACGCAGTATTTT,CSANGLAGASTDTQYF
TRBD1,-,TRBV18,TRBJ1-2,TGTGCCAGCTCGGCCACAGGGACAGGGGACGGCTACACCTTC,CASSATGTGDGYTF
TRBD1,-,TRBV5-6,TRBJ2-4,TGTGCCAGCAGCCAGGGACAGTTAGGAAACATTCAGTACTTC,CASSQGQLGNIQYF
TRBD2,-,TRBV7-2,TRBJ2-5,TGTGCCAGCAGCCCCTCGGGTAGCGGGGATGGCTTACAAGAGACCCAGTACTTC,CASSPSGSGDGLQETQYF
-,-,TRBV18,TRBJ1-1,TGTGCCAGCTCAAACGCTTTCGACAGTTTGAACACTGAAGCTTTCTTT,CASSNAFDSLNTEAFF
-,-,TRBV18,TRBJ2-7,TGTGCCAGCTCACCCCGAGGAGGGTTTTACGAGCAGTACTTC,CASSPRGGFYEQYF
-,once,TRBV7-2,TRBJ1-3,TGTGCCAGCAGCCCGGGACAAAACTCTGGAAACACCATATATTTT,CASSPGQNSGNTIYF
-,-,TRBV15,TRBJ2-1,TGTGCCACCAGCGACAGCGGGACATCCTACAATGAGCAGTTCTTC,CATSDSGTSYNEQFF
TRBD1,-,TRBV5-1,TRBJ1-1,TGCGCCAGCAGCTTACTGCCAGGGGGTTTGAACACTGAAGCTTTCTTT,CASSLLPGGLNTEAFF
TRBD1,-,TRBV18,TRBJ1-1,TGTGCCAGCTCACCCAGTGACAGGGGGATCCTCGCTGAAGCTTTCTTT,CASSPSDRGILAEAFF
TRBD2,-,TRBV4-3,TRBJ2-3,TGCGCCAGCAGCCAGCTACCCCGGGTTCTAGCGGAAGATACGCAGTATTTT,CASSQLPRVLAEDTQYF
-,-,TRBV2,TRBJ1-5,TGTGCCAGCAGCGCCCGGGGGGAGCCCCAGCATTTT,CASSARGEPQHF
-,few,TRBV6-6,TRBJ1-1,TGTGCCAGCAGTTACCCTCAGGGGATTGGGGCCACTGAAGCTTTCTTT,CASSYPQGIGATEAFF
TRBD2,few,TRBV6-6,TRBJ2-1,TGTGCCAGCAGTTATCTAGCGGGCCTCTCCTACAATGAGCAGTTCTTC,CASSYLAGLSYNEQFF